A single sample gave rise to the 31 T cell receptor beta chains below, sequenced in a study of shared T cell receptors in the human thymus. TCRdb's copy holds only in-frame clones and misses some; the assay was immunoSEQ multiplex PCR. This table has about 540,000 clones, around 82% appearing once. The same sample was also studied in work on human thymus T cells.

Sequenced material: thymocytes. Receptor source: a boy under two years old with a congenital heart defect.

A note on this clone: This CDR3 is also generated by other DNA sequences in the sample. The rearrangement links TRBV27 to TRBJ2-7, with D possibly being TRBD2 (6 bases). Trimming cost V 3 bases and J 2 bases, with 17 bases left between them. Germline-derived CDR1 and CDR2 are MNHEY and SMNVEV (reference sequence). CDR3 length: 16 amino acids. CDR3: CASSLGGGLEPYEQYF. CDR3 coding DNA: TGTGCCAGCAGTTTGGGGGGTGGTCTGGAGCCCTACGAGCAGTACTTC.

V and J are TRBV14 and TRBJ2-2, with D perhaps matching TRBD1 (6 bases). The germline gives CDR1 SGHDN, CDR2 FVKESK. Trimming pared 7 bases from V and 2 bases from J, leaving 11 bases between. The CDR3 loop spans 14 amino acids. CDR3 amino acids: CASKHRVNTGELFF. Here the CDR3 DNA reads TGTGCCAGCAAACACAGGGTCAACACCGGGGAGCTGTTTTTT.

The chain has TRBV6-1 and TRBJ1-5; tentative D call: TRBD1 (6 bases). The germline V gene encodes CDR1 MNHNS and CDR2 SASEGT. This CDR3 has 14 amino acids. The V and J ends lost 7 bases and 5 bases respectively, with 15 bases between them. DNA of the CDR3: TGTGCCAGCACAGGGGTCTTCGGATATCAGCCCCAGCATTTT. Translated, it gives CASTGVFGYQPQHF.

The chain combines TRBV18 with TRBJ2-1; D may be TRBD1 (5 bases). CDR3 length: 15 residues. Deletions cut 0 bases from V and 8 bases from J, with 14 bases between. Germline loops: CDR1 KGHSH, CDR2 LQKENI. In nucleotides, the CDR3 is TGTGCCAGCTCACCACCGCGCCAGGGTGCCGATGAGCAGTTCTTC. Protein: CASSPPRQGADEQFF.

The chain employs TRBV25-1 and TRBJ1-2; no clear D gene. This CDR3 is 14 amino acids long. V lost 3 bases and J lost 4, with 12 bases in between. The germline gives CDR1 MGHDK, CDR2 SYGVNS. The CDR3 spells CASSDSRFSYGYTF. DNA for the CDR3: TGTGCCAGCAGTGATTCGAGATTTTCCTATGGCTACACCTTC.

The rearrangement uses TRBV29-1 and TRBJ1-5; D not resolved. Per germline, CDR1 SQVTM and CDR2 ANQGSEA. The CDR3 is 14 residues long. V lost 1 base and J 4 bases, leaving 11 bases between the germline ends. CDR3 in DNA: TGCAGCGTTGAAGGGGGAAGGAGGAATCAGCCCCAGCATTTT. Encoded protein: CSVEGGRRNQPQHF.

The chain couples TRBV7-2 to TRBJ2-5, with D perhaps TRBD2 (6 bases). The V gene lost 2 bases and the J gene lost 2 bases, with 12 bases spanning the gap. The CDR3 totals 15 residues. Germline-derived CDR1 and CDR2 are SGHTA and FQGNSA. The CDR3 bases are TGTGCCAGCAGCTTACCGGCTAGCGATCAAGAGACCCAGTACTTC. It is translated as CASSLPASDQETQYF.

The chain has TRBV20-1 and TRBJ2-3, with no clear D. Trimming took 4 bases from V and 4 from J, leaving 6 bases between them. Germline CDR1 and CDR2: DFQATT and SNEGSKA (reference sequence). The CDR3 is 11 residues long. The CDR3 DNA follows: TGCAGTGCTATTAGAGCAGATACGCAGTATTTT. Translation: CSAIRADTQYF.

The rearrangement uses TRBV6-1 and TRBJ2-3; D call uncertain. Germline lookup yields CDR1 MNHNS and CDR2 SASEGT. This CDR3 comprises 16 residues. V lost 4 bases and J 2 bases, leaving 16 bases between the germline ends. CDR3 sequence reads: CASSVDLGGVTDTQYF. The DNA of the CDR3 is TGTGCCAGCAGTGTTGATCTTGGCGGAGTCACAGATACGCAGTATTTT.

The chain uses TRBV4-3 and TRBJ1-1, with TRBD1 as a possible D gene (5 bases). Trimming took off 1 base at V and 3 bases at J, with 9 bases between the two ends. Germline V gene data show CDR1 as LGHNA and CDR2 as YSLEER. CDR3 length equals 14 residues. CDR3 sequence reads: CASSQGGLDTEAFF. The CDR3 coding sequence is TGCGCCAGCAGCCAAGGGGGCTTGGACACTGAAGCTTTCTTT.

This clone was found once. The CDR3 DNA reads TGTGCCAGCAGTTTACGCGGGGAGGACTCCTACGAGCAGTACTTC. Translated, it gives CASSLRGEDSYEQYF. The J gene is TRBJ2-7, the V gene TRBV27; D is perhaps TRBD2 (6 bases). The germline V gene encodes CDR1 MNHEY and CDR2 SMNVEV (reference sequence). This CDR3 has 15 amino acids. V was trimmed by 2 bases and J by 0 bases, leaving 11 bases between them.

This chain uses TRBV20-1 with TRBJ2-5; 7 bases are a match to TRBD1. Germline V gene sequence: CDR1 DFQATT, CDR2 SNEGSKA (reference sequence). The CDR3 totals 11 residues. With 5 bases clipped from V and 4 bases from J, the junction kept 1 base outside the gene matches. The CDR3 is CSAHRGETQYF. CDR3 in DNA: TGCAGTGCTCACAGGGGAGAGACCCAGTACTTC.

This chain joins TRBV27 and TRBJ2-2; weak D call: TRBD1 (6 bases). Germline-derived CDR1 and CDR2 are MNHEY and SMNVEV (reference sequence). The CDR3 has 16 residues. With 4 bases removed from V and 0 bases from J, the gap between germline ends came to 12 bases. The CDR3 reads CASSYYRVSNTGELFF. The CDR3 bases are TGTGCCAGCAGTTATTACAGGGTATCGAACACCGGGGAGCTGTTTTTT.

The chain employs TRBV19 and TRBJ2-7; possible D gene TRBD1, 5 bases. Germline CDR1 reads LNHDA; CDR2 reads SQIVND (reference sequence). V was shortened by 6 bases and J by 6 bases, with 12 bases between the two germline ends. This CDR3 has 12 residues. The CDR3 here is CASSHPGREQYF. The DNA for the CDR3 is TGTGCCAGTAGCCATCCAGGGCGCGAGCAGTACTTC. Drawing the rest from reference TRBV19 and TRBJ2-7, the complete variable domain is DGGITQSPKYLFRKEGQNVTLSCEQNLNHDAMYWYRQDPGQGLRLIYYSQIVNDFQKGDIAEGYSVSREKKESFPLTVTSAQKNPTAFYLCASSHPGREQYFGPGTRLTVT.

This CDR3 reads CASSPPRDGRYYEQYF. The DNA for the CDR3 is TGTGCCAGCTCACCACCCCGGGACGGGAGATACTACGAGCAGTACTTC. The chain recombines TRBV18 with TRBJ2-7, with TRBD2 as a possible D gene (6 bases). The CDR3 is made up of 16 amino acids. Between the trimmed V and J ends, which lost 0 bases and 3 bases, there was a span of 15 bases. The germline V gene encodes CDR1 KGHSH and CDR2 LQKENI. Drawing the rest from reference TRBV18 and TRBJ2-7, the complete variable domain is NAGVMQNPRHLVRRRGQEARLRCSPMKGHSHVYWYRQLPEEGLKFMVYLQKENIIDESGMPKERFSAEFPKEGPSILRIQQVVRGDSAAYFCASSPPRDGRYYEQYFGPGTRLTVT.

The V gene is TRBV30, the J gene TRBJ2-3, with 11 nucleotides matching TRBD2. Germline trimming cut 3 bases from V and 5 bases from J; bases unmatched to any gene: 16. The CDR3 loop spans 18 amino acids. Germline V gene data show CDR1 as GTSNPN and CDR2 as SVGIG (reference sequence). The CDR3 is CAWREPVGSGRVVDTQYF. CDR3 DNA: TGTGCCTGGAGGGAACCTGTTGGTAGCGGGAGGGTAGTAGATACGCAGTATTTT.

The sample holds a few counts of this clone. The chain has TRBV11-2 and TRBJ2-7, with 10 nucleotides matching TRBD1. CDR3 size: 15 residues. In germline, CDR1 is SGHAT, CDR2 FQNNGV. The V and J ends lost 4 bases and 3 bases, in that order; junction bases with no gene match: 6. DNA for the CDR3: TGTGCCAGCAGCTCACCGGGACAGGGGAACTACGAGCAGTACTTC. Translated, it gives CASSSPGQGNYEQYF.

The chain recombines TRBV19 with TRBJ1-2; weak D call: TRBD1 (5 bases). This CDR3 is built from 13 residues. Germline V gene data show CDR1 as LNHDA and CDR2 as SQIVND (reference sequence). V lost 3 bases and J 8 bases, leaving 13 bases between the germline ends. This CDR3 is CASSIAGGGGYTF. The DNA for the CDR3 is TGTGCCAGTAGTATCGCGGGCGGGGGGGGCTACACCTTC.

V and J are TRBV4-3 and TRBJ2-3; TRBD2 agrees at 7 bases. This CDR3 has 17 amino acids. CDR1 LGHNA and CDR2 YSLEER come from the germline V gene. V lost 1 base to trimming and J lost 0 bases; unmatched junction nucleotides: 7. The CDR3 nucleotides read TGCGCCAGCAGCCAAGGACAGCGGGGTCCTAGCACAGATACGCAGTATTTT. It yields the protein CASSQGQRGPSTDTQYF.

V gene TRBV13 combines with J gene TRBJ2-1, with TRBD2 identical over 7 bases. This CDR3 spans 15 amino acids. The germline V gene has CDR1 PRHDT and CDR2 FYEKMQ (reference sequence). Trimming cost V 5 bases and J 8 bases; bases outside gene matches: 12. Here the CDR3 reads CASSPAREGRHEQFF. As DNA, the CDR3 is TGTGCCAGCAGCCCCGCGAGGGAGGGCCGCCATGAGCAGTTCTTC.

The genes are TRBV15 and TRBJ1-4, with D maybe TRBD1 (6 bases). Trimming took off 6 bases at V and 6 bases at J, with 14 bases between the two ends. Germline loops: CDR1 LNHNV, CDR2 YYDKDF (reference sequence). The CDR3 is made up of 14 amino acids. DNA for the CDR3: TGTGCCACCAGGCTGGGACAAATAGATGAAAAACTGTTTTTT. This sequence encodes CATRLGQIDEKLFF.

The gene calls are TRBV5-4 and TRBJ2-7, with 10 bases lining up with TRBD2. The CDR3 sequence is 17 residues long. Losses at the gene ends were 0 bases for V and 2 bases for J; bases not matched to a gene: 8. Germline-derived CDR1 and CDR2 are SGHNT and YYREEE (reference sequence). The CDR3 reads CASSLGTSGGGAYEQYF. Here the CDR3 DNA reads TGTGCCAGCAGCTTGGGGACTAGCGGCGGTGGGGCCTACGAGCAGTACTTC.

The rearrangement joins TRBV1 to TRBJ2-5; TRBD1 is the table's D call, not checked against the DNA. TRBV1 corresponds to a pseudogene. CDR3 length equals 16 residues. CDR3 DNA sequence: TGCACCAGCAGCCGACGGACAGGGAGCGAAAAAGAGACCCAGTACTTC. Protein: CTSSRRTGSEKETQYF.

The rearrangement links TRBV5-8 to TRBJ1-2, with D perhaps TRBD1 (6 bases). This CDR3 is built from 18 residues. Per the germline V gene, CDR1 is SGHTS and CDR2 is YDEGEE. Trimming shortened V by 0 bases and J by 1 base, and 19 bases separated the two germline ends. This CDR3 reads CASSLVVRTGPFNYGYTF. As DNA, the CDR3 is TGTGCCAGCAGCTTGGTCGTGCGTACAGGGCCCTTTAACTATGGCTACACCTTC.

The chain couples TRBV14 to TRBJ1-2, with D tentatively TRBD1 (6 bases). Germline V CDR1 and CDR2: SGHDN, FVKESK. V was clipped by 1 base and J by 6 bases, with 15 bases between them. CDR3 length: 15 residues. CDR3 region: CASSQARAGADGYTF. The CDR3 DNA follows: TGTGCCAGCAGCCAAGCACGGGCAGGGGCGGATGGCTACACCTTC.

This chain uses TRBV28 with TRBJ2-3; TRBD2 matches at 16 bases. The germline gives CDR1 MDHEN, CDR2 SYDVKM. The V gene end was trimmed by 6 bases and the J gene end by 1 base; junction bases not matched to a gene: 19. The CDR3 runs 22 residues. The CDR3 region is CASSLEGGLAGGPDRRTDTQYF. As DNA, the CDR3 is TGTGCCAGCAGCCTTGAGGGGGGACTAGCGGGAGGGCCCGATCGGCGCACAGATACGCAGTATTTT.

V gene TRBV7-6 combines with J gene TRBJ2-1, with 8 positions matching TRBD2. After removal of 5 bases from V and 5 bases from J, the junction contained 11 bases not matched to a gene. This CDR3 is 16 amino acids long. CDR1 and CDR2 (germline): SGHVS, FNYEAQ. CDR3: CASSPFFLAGHNEQFF. The DNA of the CDR3 is TGTGCCAGCAGCCCTTTCTTCCTAGCGGGTCACAATGAGCAGTTCTTC.

The chain links TRBV27 to TRBJ2-3; 9 bases are a match to TRBD1. The CDR3 runs to 13 residues. The V gene's germline CDR1 is MNHEY and CDR2 SMNVEV (reference sequence). V lost 10 bases to trimming and J lost 3 bases; unmatched junction nucleotides: 5. In DNA form, the CDR3 reads TGTGCCACCAATGACAGGGGGACAGATACGCAGTATTTT. Residues: CATNDRGTDTQYF.

The chain has TRBV4-1 and TRBJ2-4; D not resolved. Germline assignment: CDR1 MGHRA and CDR2 YSYEKL. With 0 bases removed from V and 0 bases from J, the gap between germline ends came to 15 bases. The CDR3 loop spans 18 amino acids. The CDR3 protein is CASSQESVFSLAKNIQYF. Written as DNA, the CDR3 is TGCGCCAGCAGCCAAGAATCGGTCTTCTCCCTAGCCAAAAACATTCAGTACTTC.

This clone was seen a single time. V is TRBV6-5 and J is TRBJ2-5; maybe TRBD2 (5 bases). The CDR3 is 14 residues long. V lost 6 bases to trimming and J lost 5 bases, with 16 bases between them. Looked up from germline, CDR1 is MNHEY and CDR2 is SVGAGI. CDR3 sequence (DNA): TGTGCCAGCAGCGAAGCGGAGAGGCGGGAGACCCAGTACTTC. Its translation: CASSEAERRETQYF.

The gene calls are TRBV6-5 and TRBJ2-5, with a tentative D call TRBD1 (6 bases). This CDR3 is 12 amino acids long. V gave up 5 bases and J gave up 13 bases, with 17 bases separating them. Germline V CDR1 and CDR2: MNHEY, SVGAGI. This CDR3 is CASSRTAGASYF. CDR3 bases: TGTGCCAGCAGTCGGACAGCCGGCGCATCGTACTTC.